This record covers a single T cell receptor beta chain. In germline, CDR1 is SQVTM, CDR2 ANQGSEA. The CDR3 loop spans 12 amino acids. With 1 base removed from V and 1 base from J, the gap between germline ends came to 4 bases. The record originates from a study of T cell changes during pregnancy in multiple sclerosis. Assay used: immunoSEQ multiplex PCR; TCRdb lists only in-frame clones, some missing. The repertoire has 95,000 to 100,000 clones, roughly nine tenths of them found once; the top ten carry about 2.5%. The sequence was obtained from a female donor in good health, enrolled as a control in a pregnancy study. The chain has TRBV29-1 and TRBJ1-1; D ambiguous. The sample here was peripheral blood, taken after pregnancy. The CDR3 nucleotides read TGCAGCGTTGAAGGACAGAACACTGAAGCTTTCTTT. It specifies CSVEGQNTEAFF.